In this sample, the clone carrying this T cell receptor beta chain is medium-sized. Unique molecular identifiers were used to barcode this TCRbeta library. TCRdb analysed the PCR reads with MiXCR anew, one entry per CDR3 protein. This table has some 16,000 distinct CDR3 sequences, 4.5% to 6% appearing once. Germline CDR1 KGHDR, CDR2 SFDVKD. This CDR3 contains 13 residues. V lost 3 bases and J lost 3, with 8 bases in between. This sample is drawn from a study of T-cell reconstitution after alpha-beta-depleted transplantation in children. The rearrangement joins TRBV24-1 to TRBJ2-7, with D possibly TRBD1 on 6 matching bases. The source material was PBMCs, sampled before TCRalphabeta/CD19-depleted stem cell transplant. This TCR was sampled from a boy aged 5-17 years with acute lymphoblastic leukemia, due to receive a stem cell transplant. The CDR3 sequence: CATSDPGHYEQYF. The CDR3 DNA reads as TGTGCCACCAGTGATCCGGGACACTACGAGCAGTACTTC.